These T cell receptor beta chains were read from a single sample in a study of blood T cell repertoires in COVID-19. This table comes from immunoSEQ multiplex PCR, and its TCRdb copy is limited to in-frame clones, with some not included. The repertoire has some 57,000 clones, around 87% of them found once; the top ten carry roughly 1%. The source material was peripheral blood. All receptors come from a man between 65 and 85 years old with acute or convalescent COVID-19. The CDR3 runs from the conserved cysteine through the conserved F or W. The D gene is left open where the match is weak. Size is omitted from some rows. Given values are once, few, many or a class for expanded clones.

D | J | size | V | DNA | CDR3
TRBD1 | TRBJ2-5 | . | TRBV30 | TGTGCTCGGGCGACAGGGGGTCAAGAGACCCAGTACTTC | CARATGGQETQYF
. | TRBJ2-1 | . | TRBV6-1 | TGTGCCAGCAGTGAAGATGGCTCAGAGCAGTTCTTC | CASSEDGSEQFF
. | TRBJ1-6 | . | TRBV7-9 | TGTGCCAGCAGCTACTCCGCGGCGGCCAATAATTCACCCCTCCACTTT | CASSYSAAANNSPLHF
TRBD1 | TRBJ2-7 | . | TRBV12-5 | TGTGCTAGTGGTTTGGACCCCGGGACAGGAGGGGTCGAGCAGTACTTC | CASGLDPGTGGVEQYF
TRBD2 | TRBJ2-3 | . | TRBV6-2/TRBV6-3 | TGTGCCAGCAGTTCGGGGGGACTAGCGGTCCTCACAGATACGCAGTATTTT | CASSSGGLAVLTDTQYF
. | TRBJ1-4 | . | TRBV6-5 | TGTGCCAGCATCGAGGCCAATAATGAAAAACTGTTTTTT | CASIEANNEKLFF
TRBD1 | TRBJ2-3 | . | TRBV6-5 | TGTGCCGGACGCACAGGGGGCGGGCCAGGTACGCAGTATTTT | CAGRTGGGPGTQYF
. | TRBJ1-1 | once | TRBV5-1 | TGCGCCAGCAGTTCTTCAACAGGAGTAAACACTGAAGCTTTCTTT | CASSSSTGVNTEAFF
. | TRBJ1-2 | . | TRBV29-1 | TGCAGCGGCGGACAGTTCAACTATGGCTACACCTTC | CSGGQFNYGYTF
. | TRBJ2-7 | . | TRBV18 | TGTGCCAGCTCATCGAGCTCCTACGAGCAGTACTTC | CASSSSSYEQYF
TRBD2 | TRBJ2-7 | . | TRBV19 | TGTGCCAGTAGTTCCGGGGGACTAGGCGGGGAGCAGTACTTC | CASSSGGLGGEQYF
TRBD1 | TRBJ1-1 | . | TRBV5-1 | TGCGCCAGCAGCTTGCAGGGGGCCTCTGAAGCTTTCTTT | CASSLQGASEAFF
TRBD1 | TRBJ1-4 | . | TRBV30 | TGTGCCTGGAGCTCATACAGGGGGCTCTCAACTAATGAAAAACTGTTTTTT | CAWSSYRGLSTNEKLFF
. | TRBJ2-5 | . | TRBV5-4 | TGTGCCAGCAGCTTAGTCCCAGGGCCCCAGTACTTC | CASSLVPGPQYF
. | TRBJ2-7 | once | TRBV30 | TGTGCCTGTCCGGGGGGCGTAAAGGGGCAGTACTTC | CACPGGVKGQYF
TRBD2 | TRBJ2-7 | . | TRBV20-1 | TGCAGTGCTAGTCTAGCGGGAAGCTACGAGCAGTACTTC | CSASLAGSYEQYF
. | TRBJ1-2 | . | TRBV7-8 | TGTGCCAGCAGCCCCCGAGGATCCTCGTACTATGGCTACACCTTC | CASSPRGSSYYGYTF
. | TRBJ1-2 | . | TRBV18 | TGTGCCAGCTCACCAAACTACAGGGATGGCTACACCTTC | CASSPNYRDGYTF
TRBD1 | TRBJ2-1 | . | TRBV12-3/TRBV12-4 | TGTGCCAGCAGTTGGGGACAGAACAATGAGCAGTTCTTC | CASSWGQNNEQFF
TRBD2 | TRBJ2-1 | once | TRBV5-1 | TGCGCCAGCAGCACCTTTCTTGCGGGAGCGGTCAATGAGCAGTTCTTC | CASSTFLAGAVNEQFF
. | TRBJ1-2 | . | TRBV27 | TGTGCCAGCACCACCGCCATTTTACATCCGGGCTATGGCTACACCTTC | CASTTAILHPGYGYTF
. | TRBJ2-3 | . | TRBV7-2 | TGTGCCAGCAGCTTAAACAGATTCGTGTTTGGCACAGATACGCAGTATTTT | CASSLNRFVFGTDTQYF
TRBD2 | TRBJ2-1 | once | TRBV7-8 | TGTGCCAGCAGCCCGGGGCGGGTAGCGGGGTACTACAATGAGCAGTTCTTC | CASSPGRVAGYYNEQFF
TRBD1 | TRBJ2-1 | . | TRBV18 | TGTGCCAGCTCTCCGGGACAGGGGGGCGATGAGCAGTTCTTC | CASSPGQGGDEQFF
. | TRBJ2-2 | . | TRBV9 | TGTGCCAGCAGCGTAAGCGGCAAGAACACCGGGGAGCTGTTTTTT | CASSVSGKNTGELFF
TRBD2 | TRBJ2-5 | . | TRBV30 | TGTGCCTGGAGTGTACGGGGGGGGTGTGAGACCCAGTACTTC | CAWSVRGGCETQYF
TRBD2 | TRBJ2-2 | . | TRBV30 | TGTGCCGGCTCTAGCGGGGGGCCCTTTACCGGGGAGCTGTTTTTT | CAGSSGGPFTGELFF
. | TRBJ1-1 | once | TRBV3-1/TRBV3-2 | TGTGCCAGCAGCCAGCCCCGATCAGTGGCTTTCTTT | CASSQPRSVAFF
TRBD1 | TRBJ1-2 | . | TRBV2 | TGTGCCAGCATATATACCCCCGGGACAGGGGGCACCTTC | CASIYTPGTGGTF
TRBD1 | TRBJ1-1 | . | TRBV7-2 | TGTGCCAGCAGCAGAGGACAGGGCCTCACTGAAGCTTTCTTT | CASSRGQGLTEAFF
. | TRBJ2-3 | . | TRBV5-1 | TGCGCCAGCAGCTTCCTTAGATCCGAAGACACAGATACGCAGTATTTT | CASSFLRSEDTDTQYF
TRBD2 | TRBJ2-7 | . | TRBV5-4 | TGTGCCAGCAGCTTGGTTTTTGCGGGAGGAGCTTACGAGCAGTACTTC | CASSLVFAGGAYEQYF
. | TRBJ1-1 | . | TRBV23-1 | TGCGCCAGCAGTCAACAGGGCCACTTGAACACTGAAGCTTTCTTT | CASSQQGHLNTEAFF
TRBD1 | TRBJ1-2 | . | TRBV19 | TGTGCCAGTAGTCAAAATCCCGGGACAGGGCCCTATGGCTACACCTTC | CASSQNPGTGPYGYTF
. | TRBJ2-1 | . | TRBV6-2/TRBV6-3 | TGTGCCAGCAGTAGAAGCGGAACCTACAATGAGCAGTTCTTC | CASSRSGTYNEQFF
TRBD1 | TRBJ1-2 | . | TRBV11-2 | TGTGCCAGCAGCTCAACCCGGGACAGGGGGACTACGTATGGCTACACCTTC | CASSSTRDRGTTYGYTF
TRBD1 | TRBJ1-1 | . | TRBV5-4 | TGTGCCAGCAGCGGCGGGGGACAGGGAGGCACTGAAGCTTTCTTT | CASSGGGQGGTEAFF
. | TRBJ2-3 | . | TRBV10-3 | TGTGCCATCAGTAGAAAAGGGGAAGATACGCAGTATTTT | CAISRKGEDTQYF
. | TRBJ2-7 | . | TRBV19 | TGTGCCAGTAGCTCGGGCAGGGACTCCTACGAGCAGTACTTC | CASSSGRDSYEQYF
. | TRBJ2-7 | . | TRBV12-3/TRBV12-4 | TGTGCCAGCCGCGGAGAGACTTCCTACGAGCAGTACTTC | CASRGETSYEQYF